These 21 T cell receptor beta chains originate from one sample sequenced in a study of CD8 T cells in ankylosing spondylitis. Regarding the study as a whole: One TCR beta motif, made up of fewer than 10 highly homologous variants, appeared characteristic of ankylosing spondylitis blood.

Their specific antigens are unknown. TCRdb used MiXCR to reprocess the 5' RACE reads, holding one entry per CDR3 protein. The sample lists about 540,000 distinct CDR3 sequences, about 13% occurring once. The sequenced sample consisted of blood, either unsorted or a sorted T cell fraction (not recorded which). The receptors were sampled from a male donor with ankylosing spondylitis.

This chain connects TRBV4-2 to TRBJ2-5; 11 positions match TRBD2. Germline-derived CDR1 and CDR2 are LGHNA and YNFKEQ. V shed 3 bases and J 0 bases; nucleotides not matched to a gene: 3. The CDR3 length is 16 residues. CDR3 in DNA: TGTGCCAGCAGCCATAGCGGGAGGGTGTACCAAGAGACCCAGTACTTC. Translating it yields CASSHSGRVYQETQYF.

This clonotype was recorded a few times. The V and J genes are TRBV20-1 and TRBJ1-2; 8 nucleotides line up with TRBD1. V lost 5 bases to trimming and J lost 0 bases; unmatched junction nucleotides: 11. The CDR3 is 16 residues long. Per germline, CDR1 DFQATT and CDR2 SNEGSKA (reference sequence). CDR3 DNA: TGCAGTGCTCCAAACGTACAGGGGGGAGCTAACTATGGCTACACCTTC. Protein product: CSAPNVQGGANYGYTF.

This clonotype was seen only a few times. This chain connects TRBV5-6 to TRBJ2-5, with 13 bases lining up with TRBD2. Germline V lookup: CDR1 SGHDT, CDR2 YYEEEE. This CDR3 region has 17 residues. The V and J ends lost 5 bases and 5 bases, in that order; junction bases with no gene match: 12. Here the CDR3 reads CASSKPGGLAGTETQYF. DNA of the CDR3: TGTGCCAGCAGTAAGCCCGGGGGACTAGCGGGAACGGAGACCCAGTACTTC.

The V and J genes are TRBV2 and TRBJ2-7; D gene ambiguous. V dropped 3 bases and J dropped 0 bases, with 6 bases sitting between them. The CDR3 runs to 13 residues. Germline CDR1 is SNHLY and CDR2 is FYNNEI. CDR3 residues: CASSDRVSYEQYV. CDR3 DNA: TGTGCCAGCAGTGATCGGGTCTCCTACGAGCAGTACGTC.

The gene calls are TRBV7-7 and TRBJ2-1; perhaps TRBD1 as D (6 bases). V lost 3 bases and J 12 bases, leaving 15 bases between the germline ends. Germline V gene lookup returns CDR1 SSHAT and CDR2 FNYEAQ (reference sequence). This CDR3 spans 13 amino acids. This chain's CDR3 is CASSLGPLGGQFF. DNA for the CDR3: TGTGCCAGCAGCTTGGGACCCCTAGGGGGGCAGTTCTTC.

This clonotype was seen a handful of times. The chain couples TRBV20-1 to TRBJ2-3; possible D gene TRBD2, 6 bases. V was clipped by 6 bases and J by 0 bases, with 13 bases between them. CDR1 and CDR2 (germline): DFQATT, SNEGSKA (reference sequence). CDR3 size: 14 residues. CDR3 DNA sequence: TGCAGTGCGGGGGACTCGACAAGCACAGATACGCAGTATTTT. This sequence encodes CSAGDSTSTDTQYF.

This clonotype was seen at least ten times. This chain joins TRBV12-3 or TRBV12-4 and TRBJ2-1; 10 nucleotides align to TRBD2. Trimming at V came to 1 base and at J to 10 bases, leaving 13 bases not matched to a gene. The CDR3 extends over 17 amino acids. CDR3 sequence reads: CASSLVIRASGRPEQFF. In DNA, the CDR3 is TGTGCCAGCAGTTTAGTTATTAGGGCTAGCGGGAGACCGGAGCAGTTCTTC.

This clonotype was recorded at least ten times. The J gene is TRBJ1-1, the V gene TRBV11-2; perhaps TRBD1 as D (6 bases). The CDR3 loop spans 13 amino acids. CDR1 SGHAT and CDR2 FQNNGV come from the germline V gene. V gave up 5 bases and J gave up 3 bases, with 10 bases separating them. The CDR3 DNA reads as TGTGCCAGCAGCCAAAGACAGGACACTGAAGCTTTCTTT. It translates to CASSQRQDTEAFF.

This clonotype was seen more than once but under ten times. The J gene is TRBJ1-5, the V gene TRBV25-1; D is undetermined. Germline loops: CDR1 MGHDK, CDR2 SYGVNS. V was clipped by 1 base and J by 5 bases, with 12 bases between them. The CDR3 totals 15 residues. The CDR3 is CASSESRNGYQPQHF. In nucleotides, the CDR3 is TGTGCCAGCAGTGAATCTCGGAACGGTTATCAGCCCCAGCATTTT.

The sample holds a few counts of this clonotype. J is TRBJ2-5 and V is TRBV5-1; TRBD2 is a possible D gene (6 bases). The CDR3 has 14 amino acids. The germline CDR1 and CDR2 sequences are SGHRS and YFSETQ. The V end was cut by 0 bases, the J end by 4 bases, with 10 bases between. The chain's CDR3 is CASSLEWRGETQYF. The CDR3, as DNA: TGCGCCAGCAGCTTGGAGTGGCGGGGAGAGACCCAGTACTTC.

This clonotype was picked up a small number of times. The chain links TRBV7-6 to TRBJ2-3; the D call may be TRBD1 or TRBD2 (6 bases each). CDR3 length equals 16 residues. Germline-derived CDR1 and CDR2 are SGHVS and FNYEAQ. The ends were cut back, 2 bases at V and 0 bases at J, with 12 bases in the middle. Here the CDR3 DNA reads TGTGCCAGCAGCTTAACAGGGACTTCTAGCACAGATACGCAGTATTTT. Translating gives CASSLTGTSSTDTQYF.

CDR3 bases: TGTGCCAGCAGCCCCCAGGGGTTCCCCGAGCAGTACTTC. Translated: CASSPQGFPEQYF. The chain links TRBV7-9 to TRBJ2-7; D is possibly TRBD1 (6 bases). Germline-derived CDR1 and CDR2 are SEHNR and FQNEAQ (reference sequence). The V gene lost 5 bases and the J gene lost 6 bases, with 14 bases spanning the gap. The CDR3 consists of 13 residues. The full variable domain, completed using reference TRBV7-9 and TRBJ2-7, is DTGVSQNPRHKITKRGQNVTFRCDPISEHNRLYWYRQTLGQGPEFLTYFQNEAQLEKSRLLSDRFSAERPKGSFSTLEIQRTEQGDSAMYLCASSPQGFPEQYFGPGTRLTVT.

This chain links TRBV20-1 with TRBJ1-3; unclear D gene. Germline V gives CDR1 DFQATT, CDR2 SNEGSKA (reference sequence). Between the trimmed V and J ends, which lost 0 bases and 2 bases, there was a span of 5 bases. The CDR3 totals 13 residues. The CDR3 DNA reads TGCAGTGCTAGAGATTTCACTGGAAACACCATATATTTT. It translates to CSARDFTGNTIYF.

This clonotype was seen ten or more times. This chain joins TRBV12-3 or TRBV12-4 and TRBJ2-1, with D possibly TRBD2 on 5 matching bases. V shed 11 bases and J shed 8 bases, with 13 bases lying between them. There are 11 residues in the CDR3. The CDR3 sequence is CAAGLGDEQFF. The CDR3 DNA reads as TGTGCCGCCGGCCTCGGGGATGAGCAGTTCTTC.

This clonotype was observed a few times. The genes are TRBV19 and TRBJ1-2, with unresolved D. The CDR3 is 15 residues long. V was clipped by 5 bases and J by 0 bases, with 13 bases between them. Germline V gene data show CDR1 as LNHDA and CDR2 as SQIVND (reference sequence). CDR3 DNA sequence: TGTGCCAGTAGTTCCCTCAGAGCTTCTAACTATGGCTACACCTTC. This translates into CASSSLRASNYGYTF.

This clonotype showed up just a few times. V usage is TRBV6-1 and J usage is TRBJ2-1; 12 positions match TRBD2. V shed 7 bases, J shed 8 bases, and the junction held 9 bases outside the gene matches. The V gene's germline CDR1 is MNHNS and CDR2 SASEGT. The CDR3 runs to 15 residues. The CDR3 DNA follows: TGTGCCAGCACCGGATCTAGCGGGAGGGGCTATGAGCAGTTCTTC. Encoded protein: CASTGSSGRGYEQFF.

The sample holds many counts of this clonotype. CDR3 in DNA: TGTGCCAGCAGTGAGGTAGCGGGAGCCCCCGAGCAGTACTTC. Protein product: CASSEVAGAPEQYF. This rearrangement joins TRBV6-1 to TRBJ2-7, with 9 nucleotides matching TRBD2. Germline trimming cut 3 bases from V and 6 bases from J; bases unmatched to any gene: 6. Germline V gene data show CDR1 as MNHNS and CDR2 as SASEGT. The length of the CDR3 is 14 residues.

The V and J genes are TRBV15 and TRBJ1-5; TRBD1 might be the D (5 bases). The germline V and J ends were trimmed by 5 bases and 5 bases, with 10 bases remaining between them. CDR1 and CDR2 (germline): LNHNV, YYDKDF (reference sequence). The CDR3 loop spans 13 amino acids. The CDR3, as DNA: TGTGCCACCAGCTTGGGGGGGGATCAGCCCCAGCATTTT. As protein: CATSLGGDQPQHF. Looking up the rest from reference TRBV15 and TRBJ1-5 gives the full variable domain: DAMVIQNPRYQVTQFGKPVTLSCSQTLNHNVMYWYQQKSSQAPKLLFHYYDKDFNNEADTPDNFQSRRPNTSFCFLDIRSPGLGDTAMYLCATSLGGDQPQHFGDGTRLSIL.

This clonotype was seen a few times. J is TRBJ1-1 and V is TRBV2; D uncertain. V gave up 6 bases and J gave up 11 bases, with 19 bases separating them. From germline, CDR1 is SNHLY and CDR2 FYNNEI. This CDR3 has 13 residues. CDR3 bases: TGTGCCAGCAGCGAACTATTCCAGGAACTGGCTTTCTTT. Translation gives CASSELFQELAFF.

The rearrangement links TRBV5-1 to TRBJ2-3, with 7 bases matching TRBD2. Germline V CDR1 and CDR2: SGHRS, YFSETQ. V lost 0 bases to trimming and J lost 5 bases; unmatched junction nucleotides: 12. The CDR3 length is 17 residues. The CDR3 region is CASSLELLGRPGDTQYF. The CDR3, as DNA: TGCGCCAGCAGCTTGGAACTCCTCGGGAGGCCCGGAGATACGCAGTATTTT.

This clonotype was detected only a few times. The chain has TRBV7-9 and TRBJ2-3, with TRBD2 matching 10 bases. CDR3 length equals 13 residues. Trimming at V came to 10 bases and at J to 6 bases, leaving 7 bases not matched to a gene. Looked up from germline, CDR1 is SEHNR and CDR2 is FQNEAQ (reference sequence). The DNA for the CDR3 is TGTGCCACCGTAGCGGGAGGCTCCGATACGCAGTATTTT. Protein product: CATVAGGSDTQYF.